The entry below describes one T cell receptor (beta chain). Reverse transcription used roughly 0.5 to 1 ug RNA and random hexamers. TCRdb itself ran the immunoSEQ multiplex PCR reads through MiXCR, one entry per CDR3 protein. The table lists around 280,000 distinct CDR3 sequences, approximately 81% of them singletons. The sample belongs to a study of CD8 T cells in Susac syndrome. The ends were cut back, 1 base at V and 7 bases at J, with 13 bases in the middle. The CDR3 covers 14 residues. Germline V gene data show CDR1 as LGHDT and CDR2 as YNNKEL (reference sequence). Sample: CD8+ T cells from PBMCs. This sequence joins TRBV3-1 and TRBJ1-1; D might be TRBD1 (5 bases). This sequence was found in a human donor with multiple sclerosis. Here the CDR3 DNA reads TGTGCCAGCAGCCAAGGCGTCGGACACTTTGAAGCTTTCTTT. It yields the protein CASSQGVGHFEAFF.